Listed below are T cell receptor beta chains from one sample, sequenced in a study of identical twins. TCRdb itself ran the 5' RACE reads through MiXCR, one entry per CDR3 protein. In the table there are roughly 490,000 distinct CDR3 sequences, approximately 14% of which are singletons. These data are also associated with another study on yellow fever vaccine responses in identical twins.

Specimen: CD4+ T cells sorted from blood. Every receptor here comes from a woman aged 18-30 years in good health. CDR3s include the opening cysteine and the closing phenylalanine or tryptophan. A D gene is named only where the DNA matches it firmly. Expanded clones are given a class, and other clones once, few, many or no size at all.

>.|TRBV27|TRBJ2-5|TRBD2
CASRSLAGARKTQYF
TGTGCCAGCAGGTCACTAGCGGGAGCTCGCAAGACCCAGTACTTC
>many|TRBV12-3/TRBV12-4|TRBJ2-7|TRBD2
CASSLYGGGAGGHEQYF
TGTGCCAGCAGTTTATATGGAGGAGGAGCGGGAGGCCACGAGCAGTACTTC
>few|TRBV7-2|TRBJ2-2|.
CASTIYPGPNTGELFF
TGTGCCAGCACCATATACCCGGGCCCCAACACCGGGGAGCTGTTTTTT
>.|TRBV29-1|TRBJ1-2|.
CSVEGGRGTYGYTF
TGCAGCGTTGAAGGAGGACGGGGGACCTATGGCTACACCTTC
>.|TRBV9|TRBJ2-2|TRBD2
CASRGMTSGGTGELFF
TGTGCCAGCAGAGGCATGACTAGCGGAGGCACCGGGGAGCTGTTTTTT
>few|TRBV7-2|TRBJ2-3|.
CASRGEVYSTDTQYF
TGTGCCAGCAGGGGGGAGGTATATAGCACAGATACGCAGTATTTT
>.|TRBV6-2/TRBV6-3|TRBJ2-1|.
CASSYSAYPYNEQFF
TGTGCCAGCAGTTACTCAGCCTATCCTTACAATGAGCAGTTCTTC
>.|TRBV2|TRBJ2-5|.
CASSVTRSETQYF
TGTGCCAGCAGTGTGACTAGGTCGGAGACCCAGTACTTC
>.|TRBV5-6|TRBJ2-7|.
CASSLGSGLFYEQYF
TGTGCCAGCAGCCTCGGGAGCGGGCTTTTCTACGAGCAGTACTTC
>.|TRBV30|TRBJ2-2|.
CAWSVLPGQAGELFF
TGTGCCTGGAGTGTTCTACCCGGCCAGGCCGGGGAGCTGTTTTTT
>.|TRBV7-9|TRBJ2-1|TRBD1
CASSATGTAFYNEQFF
TGTGCCAGCAGTGCGACCGGGACAGCCTTCTACAATGAGCAGTTCTTC
>.|TRBV20-1|TRBJ2-2|TRBD2
CSARPIRGGGTGELFF
TGCAGTGCTAGACCCATCCGGGGGGGAGGCACCGGGGAGCTGTTTTTT
>few|TRBV3-1|TRBJ2-1|TRBD2
CASSQDRGGARNEQFF
TGTGCCAGCAGCCAAGACCGCGGGGGGGCCCGCAATGAGCAGTTCTTC
>few|TRBV10-3|TRBJ2-5|.
CAISDGQHRETQYF
TGTGCCATCAGCGATGGACAGCACCGAGAGACCCAGTACTTC
>.|TRBV28|TRBJ2-7|.
CASSEPQSSLNEQYF
TGTGCCAGCAGCGAACCTCAGAGCTCCCTGAACGAGCAGTACTTC
>many|TRBV12-3/TRBV12-4|TRBJ2-3|TRBD1
CASSLGQGDTQYF
TGTGCCAGCAGTCTCGGACAGGGTGATACGCAGTATTTT
>.|TRBV2|TRBJ2-2|.
CASGPRTRGGELFF
TGTGCCAGCGGACCCAGGACGCGGGGCGGGGAGCTGTTTTTT
>.|TRBV7-3|TRBJ2-3|TRBD1
CASSSPDRAKDTQYF
TGTGCCAGCAGCTCGCCCGACAGGGCAAAAGATACGCAGTATTTT
>.|TRBV12-3/TRBV12-4|TRBJ1-3|.
CASSLATGLSGNTIYF
TGTGCCAGCAGTTTAGCAACTGGACTCTCTGGAAACACCATATATTTT
>many|TRBV5-1|TRBJ2-7|.
CASSLGTLIGFSYEQYF
TGCGCCAGCAGCTTGGGGACATTAATCGGATTCTCCTACGAGCAGTACTTC
>.|TRBV9|TRBJ1-6|.
CASSAGSLNSPLHF
TGTGCCAGCAGCGCCGGATCCTTAAATTCACCCCTCCACTTT
>few|TRBV24-1|TRBJ2-3|TRBD1
CATSALMGTGGIDTQYF
TGTGCCACCAGCGCCCTAATGGGGACAGGGGGCATAGATACGCAGTATTTT
>.|TRBV20-1|TRBJ2-7|TRBD2
CSAKGLAHRLYEQYF
TGCAGTGCTAAAGGACTAGCCCATCGTCTCTACGAGCAGTACTTC
>.|TRBV4-3|TRBJ2-7|.
CASSRQQYF
TGCGCCAGCAGCCGCCAGCAGTACTTC
>few|TRBV12-3/TRBV12-4|TRBJ2-3|TRBD2
CASGLGAGVADTQYF
TGTGCCAGCGGACTAGGGGCGGGGGTGGCAGATACGCAGTATTTT
>.|TRBV20-1|TRBJ1-6|TRBD1
CSARLQGENSPLHF
TGCAGTGCTAGACTGCAGGGGGAGAATTCACCCCTCCACTTT
>.|TRBV5-1|TRBJ2-1|.
CASSLTWESNEQFF
TGCGCCAGCAGCTTGACATGGGAATCAAATGAGCAGTTCTTC
>.|TRBV6-2/TRBV6-3|TRBJ2-1|.
CASSHRVSQATNEQFF
TGTGCCAGCAGTCACCGGGTTTCCCAAGCAACGAATGAGCAGTTCTTC
>few|TRBV20-1|TRBJ1-1|.
CSARVYRSMNTEAFF
TGCAGTGCTAGAGTATACAGGTCCATGAACACTGAAGCTTTCTTT
>.|TRBV7-9|TRBJ2-7|.
CASSFSGDLQYF
TGTGCCAGCAGCTTTTCCGGGGATCTGCAGTACTTC
>.|TRBV18|TRBJ2-1|TRBD2
CASSRLAGDVGNEQFF
TGTGCCAGCTCACGGCTAGCGGGAGACGTAGGCAATGAGCAGTTCTTC
>many|TRBV7-9|TRBJ2-1|TRBD1
CASSLGTGWWNEQFF
TGTGCCAGCAGCCTCGGGACAGGGTGGTGGAATGAGCAGTTCTTC
>.|TRBV27|TRBJ2-3|.
CASSLLAGAATDTQYF
TGTGCCAGCAGTTTATTGGCAGGGGCAGCGACAGATACGCAGTATTTT
>.|TRBV29-1|TRBJ2-3|.
CSVVGSGDFGTDTQYF
TGCAGCGTTGTGGGGAGTGGGGACTTTGGGACAGATACGCAGTATTTT
>few|TRBV5-5|TRBJ1-6|.
CASAGNSPLHF
TGTGCCAGCGCGGGAAATTCACCCCTCCACTTT
>few|TRBV7-2|TRBJ2-7|.
CASTLTPSYEQYF
TGTGCCAGCACCCTGACCCCGAGCTACGAGCAGTACTTC
>.|TRBV28|TRBJ2-3|.
CASSQPGEGTDTQYF
TGTGCCAGCAGCCAACCAGGGGAGGGCACAGATACGCAGTATTTT
>few|TRBV24-1|TRBJ2-2|.
CATSNFPLGTGELFF
TGTGCCACCAGTAATTTCCCTCTGGGAACCGGGGAGCTGTTTTTT
>few|TRBV7-2|TRBJ1-1|TRBD1
CASSPWGRGVNTEAFF
TGTGCCAGCAGCCCTTGGGGCAGGGGGGTGAACACTGAAGCTTTCTTT
>.|TRBV4-3|TRBJ2-3|TRBD2
CASSQDGTSIDTQYF
TGCGCCAGCAGCCAAGACGGGACTAGCATAGATACGCAGTATTTT
>few|TRBV9|TRBJ2-7|TRBD2
CASSPWASGGFEQYF
TGTGCCAGCAGCCCATGGGCTAGCGGGGGGTTCGAGCAGTACTTC
>.|TRBV24-1|TRBJ1-2|TRBD1
CATSDPQGQGNYGYTF
TGTGCCACCAGTGACCCCCAGGGACAGGGGAACTATGGCTACACCTTC
>.|TRBV19|TRBJ2-7|TRBD1
CASSTGTGGHEQYF
TGTGCCAGTAGTACTGGGACAGGGGGCCACGAGCAGTACTTC
>.|TRBV11-2|TRBJ2-2|TRBD2
CASSLEGLAGVGELFF
TGTGCCAGCAGCTTAGAGGGACTAGCGGGAGTCGGGGAGCTGTTTTTT
>.|TRBV10-3|TRBJ1-2|.
CAITETRRTARANYGYTF
TGTGCCATCACTGAAACCCGACGGACAGCACGAGCTAACTATGGCTACACCTTC
>many|TRBV5-1|TRBJ2-7|.
CASSSAGDRGEQYF
TGCGCCAGCAGCTCCGCAGGGGATAGAGGCGAGCAGTACTTC
>.|TRBV6-5|TRBJ2-5|TRBD2
CASSSLGAGVDKETQYF
TGTGCCAGCAGTTCCCTAGGAGCGGGAGTCGATAAAGAGACCCAGTACTTC
>.|TRBV6-2/TRBV6-3|TRBJ2-2|.
CASSYSLATGELFF
TGTGCCAGCAGTTACAGTCTGGCTACCGGGGAGCTGTTTTTT
>.|TRBV7-2|TRBJ2-1|TRBD2
CASSLDPAGGYNEQFF
TGTGCCAGCAGCTTAGACCCAGCGGGGGGTTACAATGAGCAGTTCTTC
>few|TRBV29-1|TRBJ1-1|.
CSVTAFTASTEAFF
TGCAGCGTTACGGCGTTCACGGCGAGCACTGAAGCTTTCTTT
>few|TRBV5-1|TRBJ2-1|.
CASSRPDNEQFF
TGCGCCAGCAGCCGACCCGACAATGAGCAGTTCTTC
>.|TRBV6-5|TRBJ2-1|.
CASSSGARGYNEQFF
TGTGCCAGCAGTTCGGGTGCTCGCGGCTACAATGAGCAGTTCTTC
>.|TRBV12-3/TRBV12-4|TRBJ2-7|TRBD1
CASSWDRIYEQYF
TGTGCCAGCAGTTGGGACAGGATCTACGAGCAGTACTTC
>.|TRBV20-1|TRBJ2-1|TRBD2
CSARGTSRNEQFF
TGCAGTGCTAGAGGGACTAGTAGAAATGAGCAGTTCTTC
>few|TRBV2|TRBJ1-5|.
CASFDGGSPQHF
TGTGCCAGCTTCGACGGCGGGAGCCCCCAGCATTTT
>.|TRBV12-3/TRBV12-4|TRBJ1-3|.
CASSFSLGNTIYF
TGTGCCAGCAGTTTCAGTTTAGGAAACACCATATATTTT
>.|TRBV28|TRBJ2-3|TRBD2
CASSLNPPRLAGGSTDTQYF
TGTGCCAGCAGTTTAAATCCCCCAAGACTAGCGGGGGGGAGCACAGATACGCAGTATTTT
>few|TRBV25-1|TRBJ2-6|.
CASSDPSALLTF
TGTGCCAGCAGTGACCCATCCGCCCTCCTGACTTTC
>.|TRBV20-1|TRBJ2-7|TRBD1
CSAKPSQGYEQYF
TGCAGTGCTAAGCCGTCACAGGGGTACGAGCAGTACTTC
>.|TRBV19|TRBJ2-7|.
CASSISDRFEQYF
TGTGCCAGTAGTATTTCCGACCGGTTCGAGCAGTACTTC